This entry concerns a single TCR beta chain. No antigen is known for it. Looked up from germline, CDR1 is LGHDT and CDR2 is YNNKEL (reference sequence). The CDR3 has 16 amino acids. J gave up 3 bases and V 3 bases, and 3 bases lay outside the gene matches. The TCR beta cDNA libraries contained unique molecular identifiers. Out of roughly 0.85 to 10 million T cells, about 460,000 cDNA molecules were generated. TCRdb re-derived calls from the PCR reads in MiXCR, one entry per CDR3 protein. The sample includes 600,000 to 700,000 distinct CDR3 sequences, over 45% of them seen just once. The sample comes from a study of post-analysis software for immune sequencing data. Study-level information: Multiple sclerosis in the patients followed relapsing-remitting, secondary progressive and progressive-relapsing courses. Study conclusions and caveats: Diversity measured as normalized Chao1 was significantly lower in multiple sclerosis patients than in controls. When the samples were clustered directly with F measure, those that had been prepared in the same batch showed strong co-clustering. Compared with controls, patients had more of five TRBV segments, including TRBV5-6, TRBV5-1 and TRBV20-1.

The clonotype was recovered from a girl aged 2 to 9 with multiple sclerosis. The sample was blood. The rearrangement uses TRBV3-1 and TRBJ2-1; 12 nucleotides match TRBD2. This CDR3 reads CASSQRLAGDYNEQFF. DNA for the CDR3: TGTGCCAGCAGCCAGAGACTAGCGGGAGACTACAATGAGCAGTTCTTC.